Each of the 12 T cell receptor beta chains below was sequenced from the same sample in a study of T-cell reconstitution after alpha-beta-depleted transplantation in children. The library targeted TCRbeta and was prepared with unique molecular identifiers. TCRdb re-called the PCR reads through MiXCR, storing one row per CDR3 protein. Of more than 120,000 distinct CDR3 sequences listed, around 8.8% are singletons. Sequenced material: PBMCs, mostly from graft donor cells, taken 180 days after TCRalphabeta/CD19-depleted stem cell transplant. The receptors were gathered from a female patient aged 2-9 years who had a stem cell transplant for congenital amegakaryocytic thrombocytopenia, so the T cells may come from the graft donor.

There are many counts of this clonotype. V and J are TRBV20-1 and TRBJ2-5, with 7 bases identical to TRBD2. Germline lookup yields CDR1 DFQATT and CDR2 SNEGSKA (reference sequence). This CDR3 spans 12 amino acids. Trimming at V came to 7 bases and at J to 5 bases, leaving 7 bases not matched to a gene. The CDR3 loop is CSGKLASETQYF. As DNA, the CDR3 is TGCAGTGGAAAACTAGCGTCCGAGACCCAGTACTTC.

There are many counts of this clonotype. Written as DNA, the CDR3 is TGTGCCAGCAGAACGACTCCGCCGACGACAGGGGAACATCAGTACTTC. Amino acid sequence: CASRTTPPTTGEHQYF. The rearrangement links TRBV5-6 to TRBJ2-4; 8 nucleotides line up with TRBD1. Trimming cost V 5 bases and J 12 bases; bases outside gene matches: 19. The CDR3 has 16 amino acids. Germline V lookup: CDR1 SGHDT, CDR2 YYEEEE.

This clonotype has ten or more counts. V gene TRBV20-1 combines with J gene TRBJ2-3; a weak D match, TRBD1 (7 bases). The CDR3 contains 12 residues. Germline CDR1 and CDR2: DFQATT and SNEGSKA (reference sequence). The CDR3 DNA reads as TGCAGCTCCAGGGGGGCTCCAGATACGCAGTATTTT. Translation gives CSSRGAPDTQYF.

In its sample, this clonotype was seen many times. CDR3 residues: CASSLIVGRNEQFF. CDR3 nucleotide sequence: TGCGCCAGCAGCTTGATCGTAGGGCGCAATGAGCAGTTCTTC. V usage is TRBV5-1 and J usage is TRBJ2-1; no clear D. The germline V gene encodes CDR1 SGHRS and CDR2 YFSETQ. This CDR3 region has 14 residues. Between the trimmed V and J ends, which lost 1 base and 6 bases, there was a span of 11 bases.

There are many counts of this clonotype. The gene calls are TRBV29-1 and TRBJ1-2; no clear D. This CDR3 has 11 amino acids. Germline assignment: CDR1 SQVTM and CDR2 ANQGSEA. The germline V and J ends were trimmed by 5 bases and 8 bases, with 12 bases remaining between them. The CDR3 DNA reads as TGCAGCGTTTTGGCTGGTGACGGCTACACCTTC. It is translated as CSVLAGDGYTF.

This clonotype was observed many times. The chain combines TRBV5-1 with TRBJ1-2; TRBD1 is a possible D gene (5 bases). V was cut by 2 bases and J by 0 bases, with 11 bases left in between. From germline, CDR1 is SGHRS and CDR2 YFSETQ. The CDR3 has 15 amino acids. The CDR3 protein is CASSFRGSTNYGYTF. As DNA, the CDR3 is TGCGCCAGCAGCTTTCGGGGCAGCACTAACTATGGCTACACCTTC. The full variable domain, with the rest looked up from reference TRBV5-1 and TRBJ1-2, is KAGVTQTPRYLIKTRGQQVTLSCSPISGHRSVSWYQQTPGQGLQFLFEYFSETQRNKGNFPGRFSGRQFSNSRSEMNVSTLELGDSALYLCASSFRGSTNYGYTFGSGTRLTVV.

The V call is TRBV7-9, the J call TRBJ1-2, with 10 bases identical to TRBD1. Looked up from germline, CDR1 is SEHNR and CDR2 is FQNEAQ (reference sequence). The V segment lost 0 bases and the J segment 4 bases; nucleotides outside the gene matches: 5. The CDR3 is 16 residues long. CDR3 DNA sequence: TGTGCCAGCAGCTTAGCGGGGACAGGGGCAGGCTATGGCTACACCTTC. Translating it yields CASSLAGTGAGYGYTF.

In the case of this clonotype: A single base separates this from a much larger clone, so it may be a read error. The V and J genes are TRBV29-1 and TRBJ1-1; the D is unclear. Germline V gene lookup returns CDR1 SQVTM and CDR2 ANQGSEA. CDR3 size: 14 residues. Trimming took 6 bases from V and 3 from J, leaving 17 bases between them. CDR3 DNA: TGCAGCGTCACATCCTACGCCGGGTACACTGAAGCTTTCTTT. This translates into CSVTSYAGYTEAFF.

The chain employs TRBV20-1 and TRBJ2-7; D is unclear. Germline values: CDR1 DFQATT, CDR2 SNEGSKA (reference sequence). The V gene lost 5 bases and the J gene lost 0 bases, with 14 bases spanning the gap. This CDR3 comprises 14 residues. This CDR3 reads CSAVHVSASYEQYF. The CDR3 DNA reads as TGCAGTGCTGTGCACGTCTCCGCCTCCTACGAGCAGTACTTC.

The gene calls are TRBV7-9 and TRBJ2-1, with 8 bases that match TRBD1. Germline CDR1 SEHNR, CDR2 FQNEAQ (reference sequence). V lost 3 bases and J lost 3; bases outside the gene matches: 7. The CDR3 is 16 amino acids. CDR3: CASSFQGGQVYNEQFF. The CDR3 DNA reads TGTGCCAGCAGCTTTCAGGGGGGACAGGTCTACAATGAGCAGTTCTTC.

This clonotype has at least ten counts. The chain has TRBV5-1 and TRBJ2-1, with D perhaps matching TRBD2 (7 bases). Germline CDR1 and CDR2: SGHRS and YFSETQ. Trimming shortened V by 2 bases and J by 7 bases, and 13 bases separated the two germline ends. This CDR3 contains 14 residues. CDR3 in DNA: TGCGCCAGCAGCTTCGGGGGGCGAGAGAATGAGCAGTTCTTC. This sequence encodes CASSFGGRENEQFF. Full variable domain (remainder filled in from reference TRBV5-1 and TRBJ2-1): KAGVTQTPRYLIKTRGQQVTLSCSPISGHRSVSWYQQTPGQGLQFLFEYFSETQRNKGNFPGRFSGRQFSNSRSEMNVSTLELGDSALYLCASSFGGRENEQFFGPGTRLTVL.

This clonotype occurred a few times. V and J are TRBV7-3 and TRBJ1-3, with D possibly TRBD1 on 5 matching bases. CDR3 size: 15 residues. Germline CDR1 SGHTA, CDR2 FQGTGA. Trimming pared 5 bases from V and 4 bases from J, leaving 15 bases between. The CDR3 sequence: CASSATSGAGNTIYF. The CDR3 DNA reads as TGTGCCAGCAGCGCAACCAGCGGGGCAGGAAACACCATATATTTT.